Listed below are T cell receptor beta chains from one sample, sequenced in a study of blood T cell repertoires in COVID-19. Sequenced by immunoSEQ multiplex PCR; TCRdb stores in-frame clones only, minus some. The profile covers about 200,000 clones, with around 80% appearing a single time and approximately 7.4% taken by the ten largest. Sequencing was performed on PBMCs or T cells enriched from blood (not recorded which). The receptors originated from a woman aged 40 to 50 with acute COVID-19. Each CDR3 is given with its conserved first and last residue. D genes are given only for firm matches. The size of a clone is reported for some rows only, either as once, few or many, or as a class for expanded clones.

v_gene	abundance	d_gene	j_gene	CDR3aa	CDR3nt
TRBV2	many	-	TRBJ2-2	CATSTRMRAGELFF	TGTGCCACCTCGACCCGAATGAGGGCCGGGGAGCTGTTTTTT
TRBV20-1	-	-	TRBJ1-6	CSATLNSPLHF	TGCAGTGCTACCCTTAATTCACCCCTCCACTTT
TRBV6-5	-	TRBD1	TRBJ1-2	CASTSEQGEISGYTF	TGTGCCAGCACCTCGGAACAGGGGGAGATCAGTGGCTACACCTTC
TRBV12-5	-	TRBD2	TRBJ2-2	CASGLAKEAGWSTGELFF	TGTGCTAGTGGTTTGGCAAAAGAAGCGGGATGGAGCACCGGGGAGCTGTTTTTT
TRBV30	-	-	TRBJ1-2	CACYRRGGYTF	TGTGCCTGCTACCGTAGGGGTGGCTACACCTTC
TRBV3-1/TRBV3-2	few	TRBD2	TRBJ2-7	CASSQETRCLAGPEPSYEQYF	TGTGCCAGCAGCCAAGAAACTCGGTGCCTAGCGGGACCGGAGCCTTCCTACGAGCAGTACTTC
TRBV24-1	once	TRBD1	TRBJ1-1	CATSDSVTGELMNTEAFF	TGTGCCACCAGCGACTCAGTGACAGGGGAACTAATGAACACTGAAGCTTTCTTT
TRBV15	-	TRBD1	TRBJ1-2	CATSRSDRGGGYTF	TGTGCCACCAGCAGATCCGACAGGGGAGGTGGCTACACCTTC
TRBV6-4	once	-	TRBJ1-2	CASSDSKGSDGYTF	TGTGCCAGCAGTGACTCGAAGGGGTCTGACGGCTACACCTTC
TRBV19	-	TRBD1	TRBJ1-5	CASSFGTGNSNQPQHF	TGTGCCAGTAGTTTTGGGACAGGGAATAGCAATCAGCCCCAGCATTTT
TRBV5-5	-	-	TRBJ1-1	CASSPDSTPGAFF	TGTGCCAGCAGCCCAGATTCGACCCCGGGAGCTTTCTTT
TRBV7-6	-	TRBD1	TRBJ2-1	CASSLGQGAGEQFF	TGTGCCAGCAGCTTAGGGCAGGGGGCAGGTGAGCAGTTCTTC
TRBV7-7	-	TRBD2	TRBJ2-5	CASSAGTSSQETQYF	TGTGCTAGCAGCGCCGGGACTAGCAGCCAAGAGACCCAGTACTTC
TRBV3-1/TRBV3-2	-	-	TRBJ1-6	CASSQPQGNSPLHF	TGTGCCAGCAGCCAACCCCAGGGAAATTCACCCCTCCACTTT
TRBV19	-	-	TRBJ2-6	CASSNQGGSGANVLTF	TGTGCCAGTAGTAACCAGGGGGGCTCTGGGGCCAACGTCCTGACTTTC
TRBV5-6	once	TRBD2	TRBJ2-7	CASSPYRLAAYEQYF	TGTGCCAGCAGCCCATATCGCCTAGCGGCCTACGAGCAGTACTTC
TRBV2	-	-	TRBJ2-7	CTSSVRQSLEQYF	TGTACCAGCAGTGTGAGGCAGAGCCTAGAGCAGTACTTC
TRBV2	few	-	TRBJ1-2	CASSGSGTTYGYTF	TGTGCCAGCAGTGGATCCGGGACAACCTATGGCTACACCTTC
TRBV7-9	-	-	TRBJ1-4	CASSSGANEKLFF	TGTGCCAGCAGCTCCGGGGCTAATGAAAAACTGTTTTTT
TRBV9	-	-	TRBJ2-1	CASSQKAQGTYNEQFF	TGTGCCAGCAGCCAGAAAGCGCAGGGGACCTACAATGAGCAGTTCTTC